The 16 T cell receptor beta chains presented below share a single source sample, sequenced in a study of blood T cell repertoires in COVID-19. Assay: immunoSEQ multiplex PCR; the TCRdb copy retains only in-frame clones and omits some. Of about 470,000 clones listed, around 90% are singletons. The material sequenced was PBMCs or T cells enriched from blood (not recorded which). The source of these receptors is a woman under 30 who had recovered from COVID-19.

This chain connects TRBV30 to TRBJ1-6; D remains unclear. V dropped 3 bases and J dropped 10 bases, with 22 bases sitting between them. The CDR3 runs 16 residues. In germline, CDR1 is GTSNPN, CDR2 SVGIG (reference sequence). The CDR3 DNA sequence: TGTGCCTGGAGATGGTTCGACACCCCGGCGGGGTCACCCCTCCACTTT. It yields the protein CAWRWFDTPAGSPLHF.

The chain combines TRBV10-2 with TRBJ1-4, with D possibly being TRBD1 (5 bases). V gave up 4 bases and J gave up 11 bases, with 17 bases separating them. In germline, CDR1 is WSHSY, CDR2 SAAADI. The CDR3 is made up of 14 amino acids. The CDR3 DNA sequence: TGCGCCAGCAGTGTTGGGCAGGGAGGAGGTAAACTGTTTTTT. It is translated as CASSVGQGGGKLFF.

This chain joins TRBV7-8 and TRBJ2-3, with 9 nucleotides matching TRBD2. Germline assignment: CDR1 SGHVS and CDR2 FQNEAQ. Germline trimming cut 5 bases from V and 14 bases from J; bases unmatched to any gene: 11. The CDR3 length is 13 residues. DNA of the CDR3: TGTGCCAGCAGCCCATCAGCGGGGGGTCCCCGGTATTTT. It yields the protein CASSPSAGGPRYF. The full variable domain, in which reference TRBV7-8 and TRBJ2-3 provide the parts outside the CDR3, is GAGVSQSPRYKVAKRGQDVALRCDPISGHVSLFWYQQALGQGPEFLTYFQNEAQLDKSGLPSDRFFAERPEGSVSTLKIQRTQQEDSAVYLCASSPSAGGPRYFGPGTRLTVL.

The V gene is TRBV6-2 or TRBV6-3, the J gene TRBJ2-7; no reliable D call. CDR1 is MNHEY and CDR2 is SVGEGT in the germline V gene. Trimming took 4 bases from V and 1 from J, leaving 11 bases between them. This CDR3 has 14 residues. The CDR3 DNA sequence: TGTGCCAGCAGTTCCGTCGGGTCGTCCTACGAGCAGTACTTC. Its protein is CASSSVGSSYEQYF.

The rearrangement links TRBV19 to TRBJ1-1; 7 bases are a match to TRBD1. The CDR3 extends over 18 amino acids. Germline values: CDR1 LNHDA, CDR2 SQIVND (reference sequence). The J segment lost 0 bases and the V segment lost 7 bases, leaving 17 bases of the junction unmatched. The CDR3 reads CASTFRQGKNEMNTEAFF. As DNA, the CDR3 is TGTGCCAGTACCTTCCGACAGGGTAAAAACGAGATGAACACTGAAGCTTTCTTT.

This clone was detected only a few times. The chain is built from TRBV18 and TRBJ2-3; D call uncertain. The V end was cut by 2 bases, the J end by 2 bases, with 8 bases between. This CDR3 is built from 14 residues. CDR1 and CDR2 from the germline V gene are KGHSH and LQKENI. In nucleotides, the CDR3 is TGTGCCAGCTCACCAGTGCAGTCCACAGATACGCAGTATTTT. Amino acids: CASSPVQSTDTQYF.

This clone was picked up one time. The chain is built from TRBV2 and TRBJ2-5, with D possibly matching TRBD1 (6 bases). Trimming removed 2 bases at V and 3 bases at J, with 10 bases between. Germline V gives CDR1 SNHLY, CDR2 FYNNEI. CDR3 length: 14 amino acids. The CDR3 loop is CASSEQGKEETQYF. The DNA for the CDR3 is TGTGCCAGCAGTGAACAGGGGAAGGAAGAGACCCAGTACTTC.

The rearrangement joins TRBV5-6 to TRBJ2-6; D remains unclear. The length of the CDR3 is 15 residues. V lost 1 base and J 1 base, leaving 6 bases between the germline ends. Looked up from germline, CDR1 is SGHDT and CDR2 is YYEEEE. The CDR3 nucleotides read TGTGCCAGCAGCTTGCGGGTTTCTGGGGCCAACGTCCTGACTTTC. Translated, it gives CASSLRVSGANVLTF.

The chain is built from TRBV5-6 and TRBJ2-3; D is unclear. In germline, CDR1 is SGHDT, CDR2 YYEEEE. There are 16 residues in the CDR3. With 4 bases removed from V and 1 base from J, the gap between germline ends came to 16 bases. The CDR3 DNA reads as TGTGCCAGCAGCGTGCGTGAGGCTCGTCGCACAGATACGCAGTATTTT. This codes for CASSVREARRTDTQYF. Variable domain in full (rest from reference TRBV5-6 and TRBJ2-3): DAGVTQSPTHLIKTRGQQVTLRCSPKSGHDTVSWYQQALGQGPQFIFQYYEEEERQRGNFPDRFSGHQFPNYSSELNVNALLLGDSALYLCASSVREARRTDTQYFGPGTRLTVL.

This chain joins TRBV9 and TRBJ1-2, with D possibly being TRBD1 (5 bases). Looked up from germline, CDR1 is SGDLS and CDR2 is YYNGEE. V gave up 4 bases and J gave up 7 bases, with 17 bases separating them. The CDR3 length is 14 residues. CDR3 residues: CASSPSGLGGGYTF. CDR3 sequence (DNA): TGTGCCAGCAGCCCTTCGGGGCTCGGGGGTGGCTACACCTTC.

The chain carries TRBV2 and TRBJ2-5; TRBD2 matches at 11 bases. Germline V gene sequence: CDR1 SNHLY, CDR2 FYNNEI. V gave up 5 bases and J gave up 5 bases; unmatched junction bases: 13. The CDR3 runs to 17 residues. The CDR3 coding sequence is TGTGCCAGCAGTTCCACCGCGACTAGCGGGGTGACGGAGACCCAGTACTTC. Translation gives CASSSTATSGVTETQYF.

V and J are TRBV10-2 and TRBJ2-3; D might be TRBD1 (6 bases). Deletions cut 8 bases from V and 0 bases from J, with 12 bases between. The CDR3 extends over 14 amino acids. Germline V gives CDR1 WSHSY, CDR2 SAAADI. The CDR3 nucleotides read TGCGCCAGCCGTAGGGGGTCGAGCACAGATACGCAGTATTTT. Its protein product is CASRRGSSTDTQYF.

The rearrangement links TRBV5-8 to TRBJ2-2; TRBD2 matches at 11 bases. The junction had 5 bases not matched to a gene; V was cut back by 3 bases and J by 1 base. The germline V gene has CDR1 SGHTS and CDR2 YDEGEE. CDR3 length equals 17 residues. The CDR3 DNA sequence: TGTGCCAGCAGCTCGACAGGGACTAGCGGGAACACCGGGGAGCTGTTTTTT. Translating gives CASSSTGTSGNTGELFF. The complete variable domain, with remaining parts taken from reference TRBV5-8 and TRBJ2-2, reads EAGVTQSPTHLIKTRGQQATLRCSPISGHTSVYWYQQALGLGLQFLLWYDEGEERNRGNFPPRFSGRQFPNYSSELNVNALELEDSALYLCASSSTGTSGNTGELFFGEGSRLTVL.

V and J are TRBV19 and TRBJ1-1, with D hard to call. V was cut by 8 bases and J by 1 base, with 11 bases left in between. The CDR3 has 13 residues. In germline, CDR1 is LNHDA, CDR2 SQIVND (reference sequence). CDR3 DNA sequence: TGTGCCAGTGGTCGAACGGGGAACACTGAAGCTTTCTTT. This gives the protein CASGRTGNTEAFF.

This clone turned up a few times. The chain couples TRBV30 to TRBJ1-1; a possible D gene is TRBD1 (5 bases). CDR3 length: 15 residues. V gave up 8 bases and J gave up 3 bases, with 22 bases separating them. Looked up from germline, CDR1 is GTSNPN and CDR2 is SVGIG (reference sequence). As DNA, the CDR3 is TGTGCCAGGAATACGCCGGGCATCAGGGACACTGAAGCTTTCTTT. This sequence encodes CARNTPGIRDTEAFF.

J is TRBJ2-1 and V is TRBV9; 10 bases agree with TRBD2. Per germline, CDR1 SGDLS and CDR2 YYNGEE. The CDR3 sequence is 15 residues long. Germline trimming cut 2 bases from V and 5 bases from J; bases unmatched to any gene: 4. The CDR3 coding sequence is TGTGCCAGCAGCGTCGGGACTAGCGAGGACAATGAGCAGTTCTTC. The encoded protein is CASSVGTSEDNEQFF.